These 21 T cell receptor beta chains originate from one sample sequenced in a study of CD8 T cells in ankylosing spondylitis. Notes on the study in general: The study identified a TCR beta motif of fewer than 10 highly homologous variants that appeared characteristic of ankylosing spondylitis blood.

These receptors' targets are unknown. Using its own MiXCR run on the 5' RACE reads, TCRdb lists one record per CDR3 protein. Altogether about 390,000 distinct CDR3 sequences are present, around 24% being singletons, with the ten largest covering about 15%. Sequences were obtained from blood, either unsorted or a sorted T cell fraction (not recorded which). These receptors were collected from a male donor with ankylosing spondylitis.

There are a few counts of this clonotype. The chain has TRBV27 and TRBJ1-1; TRBD1 might be the D (5 bases). Between the trimmed V and J ends, which lost 6 bases and 6 bases, there was a span of 14 bases. The CDR3 sequence is 13 residues long. Germline CDR1 MNHEY, CDR2 SMNVEV (reference sequence). CDR3 loop: CASSLGAYAEAFF. DNA of the CDR3: TGTGCCAGCAGCCTTGGGGCCTATGCTGAAGCTTTCTTT.

This clonotype occurred a few times. This chain joins TRBV5-5 and TRBJ1-1, with D possibly matching TRBD1 (5 bases). Trimming removed 2 bases from V and 5 bases from J, with 13 bases in between. Germline values: CDR1 SGHKS, CDR2 YYEKEE (reference sequence). The CDR3 is 14 residues long. CDR3 in amino acids: CASSFPPGGTEAFF. In DNA form, the CDR3 reads TGTGCCAGCAGCTTTCCGCCCGGGGGGACTGAAGCTTTCTTT. The full variable domain, completed using reference TRBV5-5 and TRBJ1-1, is DAGVTQSPTHLIKTRGQQVTLRCSPISGHKSVSWYQQVLGQGPQFIFQYYEKEERGRGNFPDRFSARQFPNYSSELNVNALLLGDSALYLCASSFPPGGTEAFFGQGTRLTVV.

The chain recombines TRBV7-2 with TRBJ2-1; no firm D call. CDR1 SGHTA and CDR2 FQGNSA come from the germline V gene. The CDR3 consists of 13 residues. V was clipped by 7 bases and J by 6 bases, with 13 bases between them. The CDR3 is CASIQEYFNEQFF. CDR3 nucleotides: TGTGCCAGCATCCAAGAATACTTCAATGAGCAGTTCTTC.

In its sample, this clonotype was seen a few times. The genes are TRBV11-2 and TRBJ1-1; D not certain. The germline V gene encodes CDR1 SGHAT and CDR2 FQNNGV. The CDR3 covers 14 residues. V shed 5 bases and J shed 0 bases, with 10 bases lying between them. Here the CDR3 reads CASSLDTLNTEAFF. CDR3 sequence (DNA): TGTGCCAGCAGCCTTGACACCTTGAACACTGAAGCTTTCTTT. The complete variable domain, with remaining parts taken from reference TRBV11-2 and TRBJ1-1, reads EAGVAQSPRYKIIEKRQSVAFWCNPISGHATLYWYQQILGQGPKLLIQFQNNGVVDDSQLPKDRFSAERLKGVDSTLKIQPAKLEDSAVYLCASSLDTLNTEAFFGQGTRLTVV.

The genes are TRBV7-3 and TRBJ1-1, with a possible D match to TRBD1 (5 bases). Germline V gene sequence: CDR1 SGHTA, CDR2 FQGTGA. V lost 1 base to trimming and J lost 4 bases, with 16 bases between them. The CDR3 contains 16 residues. The CDR3 here is CASSLRRQGEGTEAFF. The CDR3 bases are TGTGCCAGCAGCTTAAGGCGGCAGGGAGAGGGCACTGAAGCTTTCTTT.

This clonotype was picked up a small number of times. V and J are TRBV10-3 and TRBJ2-7; 8 nucleotides match TRBD1. J gave up 3 bases and V 4 bases, and 14 bases lay outside the gene matches. Germline V gene data show CDR1 as ENHRY and CDR2 as SYGVKD. This CDR3 region has 17 residues. CDR3 loop: CAISGMGLAGGFYEQYF. CDR3 bases: TGTGCCATCAGTGGGATGGGTTTGGCAGGGGGCTTCTACGAGCAGTACTTC.

In this sample, this clonotype turned up a few times. This chain connects TRBV19 to TRBJ2-5, with 11 positions matching TRBD1. Germline CDR1 reads LNHDA; CDR2 reads SQIVND (reference sequence). V shed 9 bases, J shed 2 bases, and the junction held 8 bases outside the gene matches. There are 15 residues in the CDR3. The CDR3 DNA reads TGTGCCAGCAGCATCGGGACAGGGGGTCAAGAGACCCAGTACTTC. Its protein is CASSIGTGGQETQYF.

This clonotype was detected a few times. V usage is TRBV3-1 and J usage is TRBJ2-2; 8 bases fit TRBD2. CDR1 LGHDT and CDR2 YNNKEL come from the germline V gene (reference sequence). This CDR3 spans 17 amino acids. V lost 1 base and J lost 2; bases outside the gene matches: 6. The CDR3 coding sequence is TGTGCCAGCAGCCAAGCCAAGACTAGCGAAAACACCGGGGAGCTGTTTTTT. Protein sequence: CASSQAKTSENTGELFF.

A remark on this clonotype: The final CDR3 position lacks the conserved phenylalanine or tryptophan, pointing to a likely read error. V gene TRBV12-3 or TRBV12-4 combines with J gene TRBJ1-5; TRBD1 might be the D (5 bases). Trimming cost V 8 bases and J 0 bases, with 11 bases left between them. The CDR3 consists of 14 residues. Written as DNA, the CDR3 is TGTGCCAGCGGGGAACAGGATAGCAATCAGCCCCAGCATTCT. As protein: CASGEQDSNQPQHS.

J is TRBJ2-7 and V is TRBV5-1, with 12 bases lining up with TRBD2. Trimming cost V 3 bases and J 6 bases; bases outside gene matches: 7. This CDR3 contains 15 residues. Germline assignment: CDR1 SGHRS and CDR2 YFSETQ. The CDR3, as DNA: TGCGCCAGCAGCTGGGATGGACTAGCGGGACGCGAGCAGTACTTC. Translating gives CASSWDGLAGREQYF.

This clonotype occurred once. V usage is TRBV28 and J usage is TRBJ1-6; 10 bases are shared with TRBD1. The CDR3 length is 17 residues. Germline V CDR1 and CDR2: MDHEN, SYDVKM. The junction had 11 bases not matched to a gene; V was cut back by 6 bases and J by 6 bases. CDR3 DNA: TGTGCCAGCAGGCCAGACAGGGGGCTGTTCTCTAATTCACCCCTCCACTTT. It translates to CASRPDRGLFSNSPLHF.

The chain has TRBV7-6 and TRBJ2-5; D remains ambiguous. V lost 7 bases and J lost 5, with 14 bases in between. This CDR3 comprises 13 residues. Germline CDR1 SGHVS, CDR2 FNYEAQ. CDR3 in DNA: TGTGCCAGCACTTTAGCTAACGTTGAGACCCAGTACTTC. This codes for CASTLANVETQYF.

This clonotype has just a few counts. This chain connects TRBV29-1 to TRBJ2-1, with 12 bases lining up with TRBD2. J gave up 6 bases and V 0 bases, and 12 bases lay outside the gene matches. The CDR3 has 18 residues. The germline V gene has CDR1 SQVTM and CDR2 ANQGSEA. The CDR3 DNA is TGCAGCGTTGAAGAATATAGACTAGCGGGAGATGTCCCCAATGAGCAGTTCTTC. The encoded protein is CSVEEYRLAGDVPNEQFF.

This clonotype occurred a few times. The chain recombines TRBV18 with TRBJ1-6, with D unresolved. Germline values: CDR1 KGHSH, CDR2 LQKENI. The germline V and J ends were trimmed by 9 bases and 4 bases, with 7 bases remaining between them. This CDR3 region has 12 residues. CDR3 region: CASRAYNSPLHF. Here the CDR3 DNA reads TGTGCCAGTCGGGCGTATAATTCACCCCTCCACTTT.

The genes are TRBV29-1 and TRBJ1-2; D not resolved. The ends were cut back, 7 bases at V and 7 bases at J, with 16 bases in the middle. The CDR3 length is 12 residues. Germline V gene lookup returns CDR1 SQVTM and CDR2 ANQGSEA. The CDR3 reads CSALTDNLGYTF. The CDR3 DNA is TGCAGCGCTCTAACCGACAATCTTGGCTACACCTTC.

This clonotype was observed a few times. The rearrangement joins TRBV4-1 to TRBJ2-5; the D gene is possibly TRBD2 (6 bases). Trimming pared 0 bases from V and 3 bases from J, leaving 11 bases between. The CDR3 extends over 15 amino acids. Germline V CDR1 and CDR2: MGHRA, YSYEKL. The CDR3 DNA sequence: TGCGCCAGCAGCCAAGAGGCTTGGGGGGAAGAGACCCAGTACTTC. Translation gives CASSQEAWGEETQYF.

This clonotype was observed a handful of times. V usage is TRBV3-1 and J usage is TRBJ2-7; D perhaps matches TRBD1 (6 bases). Deletions cut 1 base from V and 0 bases from J, with 7 bases between. The CDR3 sequence is 14 residues long. Germline V CDR1 and CDR2: LGHDT, YNNKEL (reference sequence). The CDR3 DNA sequence: TGTGCCAGCAGCCAAGGGACAGTCTCCTACGAGCAGTACTTC. This gives the protein CASSQGTVSYEQYF.

This clonotype was counted a few times. The chain employs TRBV9 and TRBJ2-3; the match to TRBD1 covers 8 bases. V was clipped by 5 bases and J by 1 base; unmatched bases: 6. The germline gives CDR1 SGDLS, CDR2 YYNGEE. The CDR3 is made up of 15 amino acids. CDR3: CASSPQGARTDTQYF. The CDR3 DNA reads as TGTGCCAGCAGTCCGCAGGGGGCCCGCACAGATACGCAGTATTTT.

The rearrangement joins TRBV6-1 to TRBJ1-1; possible D gene TRBD1, 6 bases. The ends were cut back, 2 bases at V and 1 base at J, with 11 bases in the middle. The CDR3 has 15 amino acids. Germline CDR1 MNHNS, CDR2 SASEGT. CDR3 amino acids: CASSEHGTPNTEAFF. CDR3 nucleotide sequence: TGTGCCAGCAGTGAACATGGGACACCGAACACTGAAGCTTTCTTT.

The chain employs TRBV3-1 and TRBJ2-1; 11 bases fit TRBD2. The CDR3 contains 17 residues. Looked up from germline, CDR1 is LGHDT and CDR2 is YNNKEL (reference sequence). The V and J ends lost 5 bases and 0 bases, in that order; junction bases with no gene match: 6. The chain's CDR3 is CASSARLAGSSYNEQFF. For the CDR3, the DNA is TGTGCCAGCAGCGCCCGACTAGCGGGGAGCTCCTACAATGAGCAGTTCTTC.

The chain couples TRBV11-2 to TRBJ2-1; 7 bases match TRBD2. The CDR3 consists of 15 residues. Trimming at V came to 2 bases and at J to 1 base, leaving 2 bases not matched to a gene. The germline CDR1 and CDR2 sequences are SGHAT and FQNNGV. CDR3 residues: CASSLWGGSYNEQFF. DNA of the CDR3: TGTGCCAGCAGCTTATGGGGGGGATCCTACAATGAGCAGTTCTTC.